This record covers a single T cell receptor beta chain. Its antigen remains unidentified. Sequenced by immunoSEQ multiplex PCR; TCRdb stores in-frame clones only, minus some. Here the sample spans 50,000 to 75,000 clones, about four fifths being singletons. The length of the CDR3 is 14 residues. CDR1 is MNHEY, CDR2 SVGAGI, per germline. J lost 5 bases, V lost 5 bases, and 7 bases had no gene match. Blood draws occurred at baseline, cycle 4 day 1, and cycle 7 day 1. The data were taken from a study of OX40 agonist ivuxolimab in advanced cancers. General study findings and limits: The average count of expanded clones was higher among CD8+ T cells than among CD4+.

The sequence came from an adult with an advanced solid tumor such as melanoma, head and neck, liver or kidney cancer. This chain uses TRBV6-5 with TRBJ1-2; 8 bases fit TRBD1. Sequencing was performed on CD4+ or CD8+ T cells sorted from blood, taken in a trial of the OX40 agonist ivuxolimab. CDR3 amino acids: CASSERTGRYGYTF. CDR3 bases: TGTGCCAGCAGTGAACGGACAGGGCGTTATGGCTACACCTTC.